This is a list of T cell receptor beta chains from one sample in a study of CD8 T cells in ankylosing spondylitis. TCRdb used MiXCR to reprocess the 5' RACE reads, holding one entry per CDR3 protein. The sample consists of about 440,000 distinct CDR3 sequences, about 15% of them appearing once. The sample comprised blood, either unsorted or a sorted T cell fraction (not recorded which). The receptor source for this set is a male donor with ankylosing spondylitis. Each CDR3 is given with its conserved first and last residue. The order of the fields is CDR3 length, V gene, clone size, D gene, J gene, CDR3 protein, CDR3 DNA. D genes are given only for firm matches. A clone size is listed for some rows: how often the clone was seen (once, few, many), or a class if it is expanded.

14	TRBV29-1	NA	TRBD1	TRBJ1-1	CSGTGQGLNTEAFF	TGCAGCGGCACGGGACAGGGCTTGAACACTGAAGCTTTCTTT
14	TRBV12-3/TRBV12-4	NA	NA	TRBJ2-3	CASSLMRITDTQYF	TGTGCCAGCAGCCTGATGAGGATCACAGATACGCAGTATTTT
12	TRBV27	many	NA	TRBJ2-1	CASSSNPLEQFF	TGTGCCAGCAGTTCAAACCCCCTTGAGCAGTTCTTC
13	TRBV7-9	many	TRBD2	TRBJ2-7	CASSPGLVYEQYF	TGTGCCAGCAGCCCAGGACTAGTCTACGAGCAGTACTTC
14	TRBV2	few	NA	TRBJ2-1	CASNVNFVYNEQFF	TGTGCCAGCAATGTCAATTTCGTCTACAATGAGCAGTTCTTC
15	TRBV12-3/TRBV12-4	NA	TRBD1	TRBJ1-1	CASSFGGTGGSEAFF	TGTGCCAGCAGTTTCGGCGGAACAGGGGGTTCTGAAGCTTTCTTT
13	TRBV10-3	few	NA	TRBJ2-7	CAISESDRNEQYF	TGTGCCATCAGTGAGTCGGACAGAAACGAGCAGTACTTC
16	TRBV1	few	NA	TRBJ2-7	CTSSQPRTRSLYEQYF	TGCACCAGCAGCCAACCCCGGACTAGGTCCCTCTACGAGCAGTACTTC
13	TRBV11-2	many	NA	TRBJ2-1	CASRPAGSNEQFF	TGTGCCAGCAGGCCCGCGGGGTCCAATGAGCAGTTCTTC
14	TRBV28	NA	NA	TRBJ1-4	CASSFAGSNEKLFF	TGTGCCAGCAGTTTCGCGGGGTCAAATGAAAAACTGTTTTTT
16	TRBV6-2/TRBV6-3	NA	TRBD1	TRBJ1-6	CASRETGKTYNSPLHF	TGTGCCAGCAGAGAGACAGGGAAAACTTATAATTCACCCCTCCACTTT
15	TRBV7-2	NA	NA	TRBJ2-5	CASSATPGPQETQYF	TGTGCCAGCAGCGCAACACCGGGACCACAAGAGACCCAGTACTTC
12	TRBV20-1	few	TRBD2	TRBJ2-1	CSAGPSGGEQFF	TGCAGTGCTGGACCTAGCGGGGGAGAGCAGTTCTTC
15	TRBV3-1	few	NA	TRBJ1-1	CASSPRPRTGTEAFF	TGTGCCAGCAGCCCTAGGCCCAGGACGGGCACTGAAGCTTTCTTT
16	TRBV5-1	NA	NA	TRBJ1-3	CASSLGPGTQGNTIYF	TGCGCCAGCAGCTTAGGTCCCGGGACTCAGGGAAACACCATATATTTT
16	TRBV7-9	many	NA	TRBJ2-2	CASSLGQGPSTGELFF	TGTGCCAGCAGCTTAGGCCAGGGACCGAGCACCGGGGAGCTGTTTTTT
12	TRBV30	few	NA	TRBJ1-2	CAWSAMADGYTF	TGTGCCTGGAGTGCCATGGCGGATGGCTACACCTTC
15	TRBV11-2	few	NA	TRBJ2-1	CASSFGPLPSNEQFF	TGTGCCAGCAGCTTCGGCCCGCTCCCCTCCAATGAGCAGTTCTTC